A single sample gave rise to the 23 T cell receptor beta chains below, sequenced in a study of blood T cell repertoires in COVID-19. TCRdb's copy holds only in-frame clones and misses some; the assay was immunoSEQ multiplex PCR. The sample lists some 300,000 clones, 88% seen once, with roughly 6.9% in the top ten. Sequencing was performed on peripheral blood. The receptor source for this set is a woman in her twenties or thirties who had recovered from COVID-19.

The rearrangement links TRBV5-8 to TRBJ1-1; tentative D call: TRBD1 (5 bases). CDR1 is SGHTS and CDR2 is YDEGEE in the germline V gene. Deletions cut 2 bases from V and 5 bases from J, with 16 bases between. The CDR3 runs to 15 residues. CDR3 in DNA: TGTGCCAGCAGCTTCGACGCCGGGGGTACGACTGAAGCTTTCTTT. Protein: CASSFDAGGTTEAFF.

This clone has more than one count but fewer than ten. The CDR3 loop reads CASSLNYQETQYF. The CDR3 nucleotides are TGCGCCAGCAGCTTGAACTACCAAGAGACCCAGTACTTC. The chain couples TRBV5-1 to TRBJ2-5, with D unresolved. The CDR3 spans 13 residues. The V gene lost 1 base and the J gene lost 0 bases, with 4 bases spanning the gap. Germline V lookup: CDR1 SGHRS, CDR2 YFSETQ.

V usage is TRBV4-1 and J usage is TRBJ1-3, with 10 bases lining up with TRBD1. Losses at the gene ends were 4 bases for V and 2 bases for J; bases not matched to a gene: 14. Germline CDR1 and CDR2: MGHRA and YSYEKL. This CDR3 spans 19 amino acids. CDR3 residues: CASSLDRGRTFKPGNTIYF. CDR3 sequence (DNA): TGCGCCAGCAGCCTAGACAGGGGGCGAACCTTTAAACCTGGAAACACCATATATTTT.

V is TRBV7-9 and J is TRBJ1-4; weak D call: TRBD1 (6 bases). The length of the CDR3 is 14 residues. Trimming took 1 base from V and 4 from J, leaving 7 bases between them. Germline V gene data show CDR1 as SEHNR and CDR2 as FQNEAQ (reference sequence). The CDR3 DNA is TGTGCCAGCAGCTTAGGGACAGTTAATGAAAAACTGTTTTTT. Translated, it gives CASSLGTVNEKLFF.

The chain recombines TRBV5-4 with TRBJ2-3, with a possible D match to TRBD1 (6 bases). The CDR3 loop spans 18 amino acids. Trimming cost V 2 bases and J 4 bases, with 23 bases left between them. Germline lookup yields CDR1 SGHNT and CDR2 YYREEE (reference sequence). The CDR3 DNA is TGTGCCAGCAGCTTAACCCTTCGAGCGACAGGCTCTCCAGATACGCAGTATTTT. It translates to CASSLTLRATGSPDTQYF.

DNA for the CDR3: TGTGCCAGCAGTTACCACAGGGTCCCGGGCTACGAGCAGTACTTC. Protein sequence: CASSYHRVPGYEQYF. This chain uses TRBV6-2 or TRBV6-3 with TRBJ2-7, with a possible D match to TRBD1 (6 bases). Germline-derived CDR1 and CDR2 are MNHEY and SVGEGT. Between the trimmed V and J ends, which lost 2 bases and 3 bases, there was a span of 14 bases. The CDR3 is made up of 15 amino acids.

The chain couples TRBV20-1 to TRBJ2-2; 8 bases agree with TRBD2. The ends lost 3 bases at V and 0 bases at J; junction bases unmatched: 6. This CDR3 region has 16 residues. CDR1 is DFQATT, CDR2 SNEGSKA, per germline (reference sequence). The CDR3 reads CSASPSGGSNTGELFF. The DNA of the CDR3 is TGCAGTGCTAGTCCCAGCGGGGGTTCGAACACCGGGGAGCTGTTTTTT.

This chain connects TRBV5-1 to TRBJ2-4; a weak D match, TRBD2 (6 bases). V was clipped by 4 bases and J by 7 bases, with 12 bases between them. This CDR3 region has 13 residues. Germline CDR1 reads SGHRS; CDR2 reads YFSETQ. The CDR3 spells CASSPRRGNIQYF. CDR3 in DNA: TGCGCCAGCAGCCCTCGGAGGGGCAACATTCAGTACTTC.

A word on this clone: Other DNA sequences within the sample encode an identical CDR3. The chain couples TRBV2 to TRBJ1-5, with 11 bases lining up with TRBD1. V was clipped by 6 bases and J by 6 bases; unmatched bases: 4. The CDR3 contains 14 residues. Germline values: CDR1 SNHLY, CDR2 FYNNEI. The CDR3 coding sequence is TGTGCCAGCAGCGGGACAGGGGGGGGTCAGCCCCAGCATTTT. This codes for CASSGTGGGQPQHF.

The table lists this clone with a few counts. V and J are TRBV2 and TRBJ1-4; D is perhaps TRBD1 (6 bases). The germline V and J ends were trimmed by 6 bases and 13 bases, with 15 bases remaining between them. Germline V gene data show CDR1 as SNHLY and CDR2 as FYNNEI. The CDR3 loop spans 12 amino acids. The CDR3 loop is CASRVEGVRLFF. The DNA of the CDR3 is TGTGCCAGCAGAGTTGAGGGGGTAAGACTGTTTTTT.

V gene TRBV4-2 combines with J gene TRBJ2-7; 8 bases map to TRBD2. The CDR3 is made up of 16 amino acids. Trimming cost V 4 bases and J 1 base; bases outside gene matches: 9. Germline CDR1 and CDR2: LGHNA and YNFKEQ. This CDR3 reads CASSPLVQRESYEQYF. The CDR3 region has the DNA TGTGCCAGCAGCCCTCTCGTACAGCGGGAGTCCTACGAGCAGTACTTC.

This clone occurred once. This chain connects TRBV27 to TRBJ2-7, with a weak D call TRBD1 (5 bases). Germline CDR1 and CDR2: MNHEY and SMNVEV (reference sequence). This CDR3 spans 18 amino acids. V lost 4 bases and J 3 bases, leaving 25 bases between the germline ends. Here the CDR3 reads CASSSYKMSQGKDYEQYF. The DNA of the CDR3 is TGTGCCAGCAGTTCCTATAAAATGTCGCAGGGAAAGGACTACGAGCAGTACTTC.

The chain carries TRBV19 and TRBJ1-2, with D possibly matching TRBD1 (5 bases). The CDR3 loop spans 14 amino acids. Germline lookup yields CDR1 LNHDA and CDR2 SQIVND (reference sequence). Trimming left V 3 bases short and J 7 bases short, with 15 bases between. The CDR3 sequence: CASSIEQGISGYTF. DNA for the CDR3: TGTGCCAGTAGTATCGAGCAGGGAATTTCTGGCTACACCTTC.

Written as DNA, the CDR3 is TGTGCCAGGGTCCCCGGGAAACTCTATGGCTACACCTTC. It codes for CARVPGKLYGYTF. This chain connects TRBV28 to TRBJ1-2; D is ambiguous. The V end was cut by 9 bases, the J end by 4 bases, with 15 bases between. CDR1 is MDHEN and CDR2 is SYDVKM in the germline V gene. The CDR3 runs 13 residues.

The chain uses TRBV28 and TRBJ2-1; 15 positions agree with TRBD2. Trimming at V came to 7 bases and at J to 7 bases, leaving 11 bases not matched to a gene. Per the germline V gene, CDR1 is MDHEN and CDR2 is SYDVKM. CDR3 length: 17 residues. Written as DNA, the CDR3 is TGTGCCAGCACCAAAAGCTGGGGGACTAGCGGGGGGAATGAGCAGTTCTTC. Amino acids: CASTKSWGTSGGNEQFF.

This clone was detected only a few times. The chain has TRBV5-6 and TRBJ2-2; no clear D gene. V lost 0 bases, J lost 4 bases, and 16 bases lay in between. This CDR3 contains 17 residues. Germline V CDR1 and CDR2: SGHDT, YYEEEE. The CDR3 DNA reads as TGTGCCAGCAGCTTGGGGCCAGCGCAGTCGACCACCGGGGAGCTGTTTTTT. Its protein is CASSLGPAQSTTGELFF.

This rearrangement joins TRBV7-9 to TRBJ1-5; D not resolved. The CDR3 consists of 13 residues. Looked up from germline, CDR1 is SEHNR and CDR2 is FQNEAQ (reference sequence). V lost 0 bases, J lost 4 bases, and 4 bases lay in between. In DNA form, the CDR3 reads TGTGCCAGCAGCTTAGCCCAAAATCAGCCCCAGCATTTT. Its translation: CASSLAQNQPQHF.

The chain employs TRBV2 and TRBJ2-2; TRBD1 aligns across 8 bases. J lost 6 bases, V lost 3 bases, and 3 bases had no gene match. The CDR3 spans 14 residues. Germline-derived CDR1 and CDR2 are SNHLY and FYNNEI. CDR3 amino acids: CASSDGQGPGELFF. DNA for the CDR3: TGTGCCAGCAGTGACGGACAGGGTCCCGGGGAGCTGTTTTTT. Full variable domain (remainder filled in from reference TRBV2 and TRBJ2-2): EPEVTQTPSHQVTQMGQEVILRCVPISNHLYFYWYRQILGQKVEFLVSFYNNEISEKSEIFDDQFSVERPDGSNFTLKIRSTKLEDSAMYFCASSDGQGPGELFFGEGSRLTVL.

The V call is TRBV28, the J call TRBJ1-2; a possible D gene is TRBD1 (6 bases). This CDR3 contains 14 residues. The V gene's germline CDR1 is MDHEN and CDR2 SYDVKM. The germline V and J ends were trimmed by 7 bases and 4 bases, with 16 bases remaining between them. The DNA of the CDR3 is TGTGCCAGCAAGTCTCCCGGACAGTTCTATGGCTACACCTTC. Its protein is CASKSPGQFYGYTF.

The V gene is TRBV5-1, the J gene TRBJ2-3; no clear D. CDR3 length equals 14 residues. The V and J ends lost 4 bases and 0 bases respectively, with 9 bases between them. Germline assignment: CDR1 SGHRS and CDR2 YFSETQ. CDR3 protein: CASSVQKSTDTQYF. Here the CDR3 DNA reads TGCGCCAGCAGCGTTCAAAAAAGCACAGATACGCAGTATTTT.

The table lists this clone with a few counts. The V and J genes are TRBV18 and TRBJ1-6; D is unresolved. V lost 2 bases, J lost 14 bases, and 13 bases lay in between. The CDR3 sequence is 13 residues long. CDR1 and CDR2 from the germline V gene are KGHSH and LQKENI. DNA of the CDR3: TGTGCCAGCTCACCATCTGCGTCCTTCACCCTCCACTTT. Protein sequence: CASSPSASFTLHF. The variable domain in full, with the rest retrieved from reference TRBV18 and TRBJ1-6, is NAGVMQNPRHLVRRRGQEARLRCSPMKGHSHVYWYRQLPEEGLKFMVYLQKENIIDESGMPKERFSAEFPKEGPSILRIQQVVRGDSAAYFCASSPSASFTLHFGNGTRLTVT.

The table lists this clone with a few counts. V usage is TRBV4-1 and J usage is TRBJ1-5; 9 nucleotides align to TRBD1. J gave up 0 bases and V 4 bases, and 10 bases lay outside the gene matches. CDR1 is MGHRA and CDR2 is YSYEKL in the germline V gene. The CDR3 consists of 18 residues. In DNA, the CDR3 is TGCGCCAGCAGCCTTTTACCGGGACAGGGCTATAGCAATCAGCCCCAGCATTTT. It yields the protein CASSLLPGQGYSNQPQHF.

V and J are TRBV7-2 and TRBJ2-5; no reliable D call. V was cut by 5 bases and J by 5 bases, with 9 bases left in between. This CDR3 spans 12 amino acids. CDR1 SGHTA and CDR2 FQGNSA come from the germline V gene. CDR3 residues: CASSLVSETQYF. Here the CDR3 DNA reads TGTGCCAGCAGCCTTGTATCTGAGACCCAGTACTTC.